This TCR beta chain was sequenced during a study of post-analysis software for immune sequencing data. Study-wide context: Recorded disease courses covered relapsing-remitting, secondary progressive and progressive-relapsing multiple sclerosis. Some patients had no subtype annotation.

This clonotype has a handful of counts. Its antigen is currently unknown. CDR3 size: 16 residues. The ends lost 5 bases at V and 3 bases at J; junction bases unmatched: 9. The germline CDR1 and CDR2 sequences are SGHAT and FQNNGV. The authors incorporated unique molecular identifiers into the TCR beta cDNA libraries. TCRdb re-derived calls from the PCR reads in MiXCR, one entry per CDR3 protein. This table has about 570,000 distinct CDR3 sequences, approximately 31% appearing once. Broader study findings: The study found significantly lower normalized Chao1 diversity in multiple sclerosis patients than in controls. Patients carried five TRBV segments more frequently than controls did, and TRBV5-6, TRBV5-1 and TRBV20-1 were among them.

This clonotype was sampled from a girl aged 2-17 years with multiple sclerosis. The chain carries TRBV11-2 and TRBJ2-5, with TRBD2 matching over 10 bases. The material sequenced was blood. This chain's CDR3 is CASSLGWGTSEETQYF. In DNA, the CDR3 is TGTGCCAGCAGCCTAGGATGGGGGACTAGCGAAGAGACCCAGTACTTC.